These T cell receptor beta chains were read from a single sample in a study of control samples from healthy donors and cancer patients. TCRdb's table, derived via immunoSEQ multiplex PCR, lists solely in-frame clones and lacks some. Of roughly 220,000 clones in the sample, around 94% were seen once. Sequencing was done on a sample of blood. These receptors came from a man aged 50 to 59 in good health. Both conserved end residues are part of each CDR3. The D gene is left open where the match is weak. Clone size is given for some rows only: seen once, a few or many times, or a class if the clone is expanded.

cdr3_aa	cdr3_nt	clone_size	v_call	j_call	d_call
CASSRVGTDTQYF	TGTGCCAGTAGTAGGGTTGGGACGGATACGCAGTATTTT	once	TRBV19	TRBJ2-3	.
CASSLNLGGGNTEAFF	TGTGCCAGCAGTTTGAACCTCGGGGGGGGGAACACTGAAGCTTTCTTT	.	TRBV28	TRBJ1-1	.
CASRGGYEQYF	TGTGCCAGCAGAGGGGGGTACGAGCAGTACTTC	.	TRBV6-6	TRBJ2-7	.
CASSSPGGAGADTQYF	TGTGCCAGCAGTTCCCCCGGGGGGGCTGGGGCAGATACGCAGTATTTT	.	TRBV28	TRBJ2-3	TRBD2
CASSQDLGEGAFF	TGCGCCAGCAGCCAAGATTTGGGGGAGGGGGCTTTCTTT	.	TRBV4-3	TRBJ1-1	.
CASSALEGGPTNTEAFF	TGTGCCAGCAGCGCGCTCGAGGGGGGACCGACGAACACTGAAGCTTTCTTT	.	TRBV9	TRBJ1-1	.
CASSYWGTYSNQPQHF	TGTGCCAGCAGTTACTGGGGGACGTATAGCAATCAGCCCCAGCATTTT	.	TRBV6-6	TRBJ1-5	.
CASLQGMDTEAFF	TGTGCCAGTTTACAGGGGATGGATACTGAAGCTTTCTTT	.	TRBV18	TRBJ1-1	TRBD1
CASSEARNRGLGGYTF	TGTGCCAGCAGTGAAGCGCGAAACAGGGGATTAGGTGGCTACACCTTC	.	TRBV2	TRBJ1-2	TRBD1
CASTPDLGAFF	TGTGCCAGCACGCCAGACCTAGGAGCTTTCTTT	once	TRBV2	TRBJ1-1	.
CASRATYLNTIYF	TGTGCCAGCAGAGCGACGTACCTTAACACCATATATTTT	.	TRBV6-5	TRBJ1-3	.
CATSDASGGNGHGELFF	TGTGCCACCAGTGACGCATCCGGAGGGAACGGTCACGGGGAGCTGTTTTTT	.	TRBV24-1	TRBJ2-2	.
CASTRTVGESSYNSPLHF	TGCGCCAGCACCCGAACGGTCGGAGAGAGCTCCTATAATTCACCCCTCCACTTT	.	TRBV23-1	TRBJ1-6	.
CASSLEPRTYNEQFF	TGCGCCAGCAGCTTGGAACCGAGGACCTACAATGAGCAGTTCTTC	once	TRBV5-1	TRBJ2-1	.
CASNRTPLSPQHF	TGTGCCAGTAACAGGACACCGTTGAGCCCCCAGCATTTT	.	TRBV19	TRBJ1-5	.
CASSFRGGANTGELFF	TGTGCCAGCAGTTTCAGGGGAGGTGCGAACACCGGGGAGCTGTTTTTT	.	TRBV28	TRBJ2-2	.
CASSLRGPNTEAFF	TGTGCCAGCAGTTTGAGAGGGCCGAACACTGAAGCTTTCTTT	.	TRBV28	TRBJ1-1	.
CASKGRQMNTEAFF	TGTGCCAGCAAGGGCCGGCAAATGAACACTGAAGCTTTCTTT	.	TRBV28	TRBJ1-1	.
CASSLALAGGKYNEQFF	TGTGCCAGCAGCTTAGCGCTAGCGGGGGGGAAGTACAATGAGCAGTTCTTC	.	TRBV7-2	TRBJ2-1	TRBD2
CASSLAQMNTEAFF	TGCGCCAGCAGCTTGGCCCAAATGAACACTGAAGCTTTCTTT	.	TRBV5-1	TRBJ1-1	.
CATSRQGSSYEQYF	TGTGCCACCAGTAGACAGGGGTCCTCCTACGAGCAGTACTTC	.	TRBV15	TRBJ2-7	TRBD1
CASSSEGREQPQHF	TGTGCCAGCAGTTCGGAGGGTAGAGAGCAGCCCCAGCATTTT	.	TRBV6-6	TRBJ1-5	.
CASRLGPANTGELFF	TGTGCCTCCAGGCTGGGACCTGCGAACACCGGGGAGCTGTTTTTT	.	TRBV28	TRBJ2-2	.
CASSPPEGTDTQYF	TGTGCCAGCTCACCACCGGAGGGCACAGATACGCAGTATTTT	.	TRBV18	TRBJ2-3	.
CASSYAYIGVYEQYF	TGTGCCAGCAGTTACGCCTATATTGGCGTCTACGAGCAGTACTTC	once	TRBV6-2/TRBV6-3	TRBJ2-7	.
CASSRRATGDYEQYF	TGTGCCAGTAGTCGTAGAGCTACAGGAGACTACGAGCAGTACTTC	.	TRBV19	TRBJ2-7	.
CASTWTGVGSPLHF	TGTGCCAGCACATGGACAGGGGTAGGCTCACCCCTCCACTTT	.	TRBV2	TRBJ1-6	TRBD1
CASSSLDGVRGEQFF	TGTGCCAGCAGCTCCCTGGACGGTGTCCGTGGTGAGCAGTTCTTC	.	TRBV7-2	TRBJ2-1	.
CASRGQGTGTEAFF	TGTGCCAGCAGGGGACAGGGGACGGGCACTGAAGCTTTCTTT	.	TRBV28	TRBJ1-1	TRBD1
CASSQGDRAGNQPQHF	TGCGCCAGCAGCCAGGGGGACAGGGCGGGCAATCAGCCCCAGCATTTT	.	TRBV4-1	TRBJ1-5	TRBD1
CASSQVRVFSGANVLTF	TGTGCCAGCAGCCAAGTGAGGGTTTTCTCTGGGGCCAACGTCCTGACTTTC	.	TRBV3-1/TRBV3-2	TRBJ2-6	.
CASSQKSYEQYF	TGTGCCAGCTCCCAGAAGTCCTACGAGCAGTACTTC	.	TRBV18	TRBJ2-7	.
CASLRDPF	TGTGCCAGCCTCCGGGACCCCTTC	.	TRBV19	TRBJ1-2	.